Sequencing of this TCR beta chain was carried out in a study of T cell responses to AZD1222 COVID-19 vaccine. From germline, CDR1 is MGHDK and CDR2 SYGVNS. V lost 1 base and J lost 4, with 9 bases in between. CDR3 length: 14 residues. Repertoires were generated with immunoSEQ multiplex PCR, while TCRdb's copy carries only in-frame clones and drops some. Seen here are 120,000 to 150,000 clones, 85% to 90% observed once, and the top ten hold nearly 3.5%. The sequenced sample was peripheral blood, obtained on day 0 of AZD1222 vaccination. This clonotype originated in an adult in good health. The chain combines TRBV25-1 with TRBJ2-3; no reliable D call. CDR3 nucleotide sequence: TGTGCCAGCAGTGAATTGGTTGCTTCAGATACGCAGTATTTT. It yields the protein CASSELVASDTQYF. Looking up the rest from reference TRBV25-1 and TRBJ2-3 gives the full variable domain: EADIYQTPRYLVIGTGKKITLECSQTMGHDKMYWYQQDPGMELHLIHYSYGVNSTEKGDLSSESTVSRIRTEHFPLTLESARPSHTSQYLCASSELVASDTQYFGPGTRLTVL.